The 10 T cell receptor beta chains presented below share a single source sample, sequenced in a study of Graves' ophthalmopathy and Graves' hyperthyroidism (dated by TCRdb to 2017 to 2018). Data came from an Illumina HiSeq 2000. For repertoire sequencing, TCR beta CDR3 regions were amplified from RNA transcripts. A first-round RT-PCR used HTBI primers with the Qiagen OneStep RT-PCR kit, followed by a second-round multiplex PCR, size selection and purification. The public reads were run again by TCRdb, first through fastp at Q25 and then through MiXCR, and only productive beta chains were kept. Each entry is one CDR3 protein sequence, shown with its most common DNA and genes. A total of about 1.1 million distinct CDR3 sequences appear in this sample, 35% to 40% of them only once. The ten largest clonotypes hold 8.5% to 14% of the sample. The sequenced material came from peripheral blood or thyroid tissue (not recorded which). All receptors derive from an adult man with Graves' hyperthyroidism.

This clonotype came up a few times. J is TRBJ1-2 and V is TRBV9; tentative D call: TRBD1 (5 bases). This CDR3 contains 14 residues. Trimming removed 4 bases from V and 1 base from J, with 11 bases in between. The V gene's germline CDR1 is SGDLS and CDR2 YYNGEE. The DNA of the CDR3 is TGTGCCAGCAGCAACCCAGGGAGTAACTATGGCTACACCTTC. It translates to CASSNPGSNYGYTF.

This clonotype appeared many times. This chain uses TRBV7-2 with TRBJ1-1; a possible D gene is TRBD1 (6 bases). The CDR3 consists of 13 residues. The V gene's germline CDR1 is SGHTA and CDR2 FQGNSA. The V and J ends lost 3 bases and 5 bases respectively, with 10 bases between them. CDR3 in amino acids: CASSFTGPTEAFF. The CDR3 region has the DNA TGTGCCAGCAGCTTTACAGGGCCGACTGAAGCTTTCTTT. Looking up the rest from reference TRBV7-2 and TRBJ1-1 gives the full variable domain: GAGVSQSPSNKVTEKGKDVELRCDPISGHTALYWYRQSLGQGLEFLIYFQGNSAPDKSGLPSDRFSAERTGGSVSTLTIQRTQQEDSAVYLCASSFTGPTEAFFGQGTRLTVV.

This clonotype was observed a handful of times. The V call is TRBV7-8, the J call TRBJ1-1; TRBD1 aligns across 7 bases. The J segment lost 3 bases and the V segment lost 5 bases, leaving 6 bases of the junction unmatched. CDR1 is SGHVS and CDR2 is FQNEAQ in the germline V gene. The CDR3 loop spans 14 amino acids. Here the CDR3 reads CASSLTGADTEAFF. The CDR3 nucleotides are TGTGCCAGCAGCCTTACAGGGGCCGACACTGAAGCTTTCTTT.

As concerns this clonotype: One junction end disagrees with the germline gene, perhaps due to a read error. CDR3 nucleotides: TGTGCCTGCAGTGCTCGGTGGCTAGCGGGAGACGAGCAGTACTTC. This sequence encodes CACSARWLAGDEQYF. This chain uses TRBV25-1 with TRBJ2-7; 10 bases map to TRBD2. The germline gives CDR1 MGHDK, CDR2 SYGVNS. The CDR3 totals 15 residues.

The chain recombines TRBV25-1 with TRBJ2-7, with D perhaps assigned TRBD1 or TRBD2 (5 bases each). Trimming stripped 8 bases from V and 3 bases from J, with 17 bases between. This CDR3 comprises 14 residues. CDR1 and CDR2 (germline): MGHDK, SYGVNS. CDR3 bases: TGTGCCAGCTCAGCAGGGACCCCCCTCTACGAGCAGTACTTC. It encodes CASSAGTPLYEQYF.

With respect to this clonotype: One junction end does not reproduce the germline sequence, and a read error may be involved. The chain carries TRBV7-9 and TRBJ1-5; D gene ambiguous. This CDR3 region has 15 residues. Germline V gene lookup returns CDR1 SEHNR and CDR2 FQNEAQ (reference sequence). The CDR3 DNA reads TGCGCCAGCAGCCAAGACGACCAAAGCAATCAGCCCCAGCATTTT. Translating it yields CASSQDDQSNQPQHF. Full variable domain (remainder filled in from reference TRBV7-9 and TRBJ1-5): DTGVSQNPRHKITKRGQNVTFRCDPISEHNRLYWYRQTLGQGPEFLTYFQNEAQLEKSRLLSDRFSAERPKGSFSTLEIQRTEQGDSAMYLCASSQDDQSNQPQHFGDGTRLSIL.

This clonotype was seen many times. The chain employs TRBV14 and TRBJ1-5; D possibly corresponds to TRBD1 (6 bases). V was shortened by 1 base and J by 2 bases, with 9 bases between the two germline ends. CDR3 length equals 15 residues. Germline V gene data show CDR1 as SGHDN and CDR2 as FVKESK. Here the CDR3 DNA reads TGTGCCAGCAGCCAAGGAGGGGGTCGCAATCAGCCCCAGCATTTT. Protein: CASSQGGGRNQPQHF.

The chain couples TRBV19 to TRBJ1-1; 7 bases align to TRBD1. This CDR3 comprises 14 residues. Germline assignment: CDR1 LNHDA and CDR2 SQIVND (reference sequence). V lost 7 bases, J lost 1 base, and 6 bases stayed unmatched. CDR3 residues: CASKYEGANTEAFF. For the CDR3, the DNA is TGTGCCAGTAAATACGAGGGGGCGAACACTGAAGCTTTCTTT.

Turning to this clonotype: One end of the junction does not line up with germline, which may come from a read error. The chain couples TRBV10-3 to TRBJ2-5; the D gene is possibly TRBD2 (5 bases). The germline gives CDR1 ENHRY, CDR2 SYGVKD. This CDR3 comprises 16 residues. The CDR3 DNA sequence: TGTGCCATCGGTGAGTCTGCAGCTACACTGAGGGAGACCCAGTGCTTC. This codes for CAIGESAATLRETQCF.

To note about this clonotype: A much larger clone lies one base from this, so it may be a read error. J is TRBJ1-1 and V is TRBV7-9, with D unresolved. Looked up from germline, CDR1 is SEHNR and CDR2 is FQNEAQ (reference sequence). The length of the CDR3 is 13 residues. This chain's CDR3 is CASSSLQNTEPFF. The DNA of the CDR3 is TGTGCCAGCAGCTCACTCCAGAACACTGAACCTTTCTTT.